These 15 T cell receptor beta chains were all obtained from the same sample, sequenced in a study of blood T cell repertoires in COVID-19. Sequencing used immunoSEQ multiplex PCR; TCRdb keeps in-frame clones, though not all of them. Of roughly 170,000 clones listed, approximately 85% are singletons. Sequenced: peripheral blood. All receptors derive from a woman aged 45-59 years with COVID-19, enrolled during active disease.

This clone was detected only a few times. The V and J genes are TRBV28 and TRBJ2-7; 7 bases map to TRBD1. The V gene's germline CDR1 is MDHEN and CDR2 SYDVKM. Trimming removed 4 bases from V and 1 base from J; junction bases left unmatched: 10. CDR3 length: 16 residues. CDR3 bases: TGTGCCAGCAGTTCCCCGACGACAGGGAATTCCTACGAGCAGTACTTC. It yields the protein CASSSPTTGNSYEQYF.

The V gene is TRBV6-5, the J gene TRBJ2-2, with TRBD1 as a possible D gene (6 bases). There are 14 residues in the CDR3. V lost 5 bases and J 3 bases, leaving 10 bases between the germline ends. Germline loops: CDR1 MNHEY, CDR2 SVGAGI. CDR3 amino acids: CASSTTGYTGELFF. DNA for the CDR3: TGTGCCAGCAGTACAACAGGGTACACCGGGGAGCTGTTTTTT.

This rearrangement joins TRBV24-1 to TRBJ2-5; TRBD2 agrees at 8 bases. V was pared by 4 bases and J by 5 bases, with 5 bases of the junction left unmatched. Germline assignment: CDR1 KGHDR and CDR2 SFDVKD. This CDR3 comprises 14 residues. The CDR3 spells CATSDGTRGETQYF. CDR3 bases: TGTGCCACCAGTGACGGGACTAGGGGGGAGACCCAGTACTTC.

V and J are TRBV6-5 and TRBJ1-2, with D possibly being TRBD1 (6 bases). Germline lookup yields CDR1 MNHEY and CDR2 SVGAGI. The CDR3 contains 15 residues. Trimming left V 7 bases short and J 0 bases short, with 15 bases between. The CDR3 region is CASIPQGNTNYGYTF. DNA of the CDR3: TGTGCCAGCATTCCACAGGGTAATACTAACTATGGCTACACCTTC.

The chain carries TRBV28 and TRBJ1-2, with TRBD1 identical over 7 bases. Germline V gene lookup returns CDR1 MDHEN and CDR2 SYDVKM. The CDR3 extends over 12 amino acids. The V segment lost 10 bases and the J segment 7 bases; nucleotides outside the gene matches: 9. CDR3 sequence: CAINRGIGGYTF. CDR3 DNA sequence: TGTGCCATCAACAGGGGAATAGGTGGCTACACCTTC.

V gene TRBV12-3 or TRBV12-4 combines with J gene TRBJ1-1; D ambiguous. Trimming removed 6 bases from V and 1 base from J, with 9 bases in between. CDR3 length: 13 residues. CDR3 nucleotide sequence: TGTGCCAGCAGCATGAGAGAGAACACTGAAGCTTTCTTT. This translates into CASSMRENTEAFF.

This clone was seen only once. This chain joins TRBV15 and TRBJ2-5, with TRBD1 matching over 9 bases. The CDR3 length is 15 residues. The trim removed 2 bases at V and 5 bases at J, leaving 6 bases unmatched. Germline assignment: CDR1 LNHNV and CDR2 YYDKDF (reference sequence). The chain's CDR3 is CATSRPGTGRETQYF. CDR3 DNA: TGTGCCACCAGCAGACCCGGGACAGGGCGCGAGACCCAGTACTTC.

The chain joins TRBV3-1 (or the pseudogene TRBV3-2) to TRBJ1-3; D perhaps matches TRBD1 (6 bases). Trimming removed 7 bases at V and 1 base at J, with 11 bases between. Germline values: CDR1 LGHDT, CDR2 YNNKEL (reference sequence). The CDR3 sequence is 14 residues long. The CDR3 is CASITGLSGNTIYF. The CDR3 DNA is TGTGCCAGCATTACAGGGTTGTCTGGAAACACCATATATTTT.

The chain employs TRBV6-5 and TRBJ1-1, with 7 nucleotides matching TRBD1. The germline CDR1 and CDR2 sequences are MNHEY and SVGAGI. With 6 bases clipped from V and 2 bases from J, the junction kept 9 bases outside the gene matches. The CDR3 spans 15 residues. The CDR3 coding sequence is TGTGCCAGCAGCTCCCCGGGACAGAAAAACACTGAAGCTTTCTTT. Its translation is CASSSPGQKNTEAFF.

The chain recombines TRBV9 with TRBJ1-1, with a possible D match to TRBD1 (6 bases). CDR3 size: 13 residues. Germline CDR1 and CDR2: SGDLS and YYNGEE. The V gene lost 5 bases and the J gene lost 0 bases, with 8 bases spanning the gap. The CDR3: CASRRTVNTEAFF. Here the CDR3 DNA reads TGTGCCAGCAGGAGGACAGTGAACACTGAAGCTTTCTTT.

The chain uses TRBV18 and TRBJ1-2; weak D call: TRBD1 (5 bases). Germline V gene lookup returns CDR1 KGHSH and CDR2 LQKENI. This CDR3 region has 13 residues. Trimming left V 3 bases short and J 2 bases short, with 7 bases between. CDR3 nucleotide sequence: TGTGCCAGCTCACCGACAGAGAACTATGGCTACACCTTC. Amino acids: CASSPTENYGYTF.

This CDR3 is CASSLAKNYGYTF. In DNA form, the CDR3 reads TGTGCCAGCAGCTTGGCAAAAAACTATGGCTACACCTTC. The chain has TRBV5-6 and TRBJ1-2; D remains unclear. V was clipped by 0 bases and J by 2 bases, with 5 bases between them. This CDR3 has 13 amino acids. Germline CDR1 reads SGHDT; CDR2 reads YYEEEE.

The chain has TRBV4-3 and TRBJ1-1; D perhaps matches TRBD1 (5 bases). This CDR3 region has 13 residues. The V gene lost 4 bases and the J gene lost 3 bases, with 9 bases spanning the gap. Germline CDR1 is LGHNA and CDR2 is YSLEER. Here the CDR3 DNA reads TGCGCCAGCAGCCTTGACAGAGACACTGAAGCTTTCTTT. This codes for CASSLDRDTEAFF.

The chain uses TRBV10-3 and TRBJ2-7, with 9 bases lining up with TRBD2. Germline V lookup: CDR1 ENHRY, CDR2 SYGVKD. This CDR3 has 17 amino acids. V lost 2 bases, J lost 4 bases, and 12 bases stayed unmatched. CDR3 region: CAISEAGGRGGSYEQYF. The CDR3 region has the DNA TGTGCCATCAGTGAGGCGGGGGGGCGCGGGGGCTCTTACGAGCAGTACTTC.

This rearrangement joins TRBV2 to TRBJ1-2; D not resolved. The CDR3 runs to 8 residues. Deletions cut 10 bases from V and 14 bases from J, with 11 bases between. Germline V gene lookup returns CDR1 SNHLY and CDR2 FYNNEI. The CDR3 DNA follows: TGTGCCATCCTCCCGGGGACCTTC. Translating gives CAILPGTF.